Shown below are 14 T cell receptor beta chains from a single sample sequenced in a study of T cells after yellow fever vaccination. TCRdb re-called the 5' RACE reads through MiXCR, storing one row per CDR3 protein. This sample has some 250,000 distinct CDR3 sequences; 3.6% occur once, and the top ten carry approximately 18%. This specimen was PBMCs, taken 15 days after the yellow fever booster vaccination. The receptors were gathered from a man younger than 35 who received the YFV17D yellow fever vaccine.

This clonotype was counted at least ten times. V gene TRBV10-3 combines with J gene TRBJ2-5; D is perhaps TRBD1 or TRBD2 (5 bases each). V was trimmed by 0 bases and J by 4 bases, leaving 21 bases between them. The CDR3 consists of 18 residues. Germline V gene sequence: CDR1 ENHRY, CDR2 SYGVKD. The CDR3 loop reads CAISESSRDRQSRETQYF. CDR3 bases: TGTGCCATCAGTGAGTCAAGTCGGGACCGACAGAGTAGAGAGACCCAGTACTTC.

This clonotype was picked up many times. The gene calls are TRBV3-1 and TRBJ2-1; 8 bases line up with TRBD2. CDR3 length: 15 residues. With V trimmed by 4 bases and J by 6 bases, 8 bases remained unmatched. Per germline, CDR1 LGHDT and CDR2 YNNKEL (reference sequence). The CDR3 reads CASSPGTRQFNEQFF. CDR3 bases: TGTGCCAGCAGCCCCGGGACTAGACAATTCAATGAGCAGTTCTTC.

A note on this clonotype: Given a much more abundant clone one base away, this may be a read error. The chain uses TRBV20-1 and TRBJ1-2, with D tentatively TRBD1 (6 bases). This CDR3 has 15 amino acids. Germline V gene data show CDR1 as DFQATT and CDR2 as SNEGSKA (reference sequence). V lost 5 bases and J lost 4, with 20 bases in between. CDR3 bases: TGCAGTGCTGAAGGTGCGGCAGGGGATCGCTATGGCTACACCTTC. Translation gives CSAEGAAGDRYGYTF.

This clonotype occurred many times. The rearrangement joins TRBV12-3 or TRBV12-4 to TRBJ1-5; D possibly corresponds to TRBD1 (6 bases). Trimming took 5 bases from V and 7 from J, leaving 15 bases between them. The CDR3 covers 14 residues. The CDR3 protein is CASSIQTGSQPQHF. The CDR3 region has the DNA TGTGCCAGCAGTATACAAACAGGGTCCCAGCCCCAGCATTTT.

This clonotype was detected ten times or more. In DNA, the CDR3 is TGCGCCAGCAGCAGCCGGGACTATGGGGAGACCCAGTACTTC. Its translation is CASSSRDYGETQYF. The chain combines TRBV4-1 with TRBJ2-5; 7 nucleotides agree with TRBD2. J lost 5 bases, V lost 5 bases, and 8 bases had no gene match. CDR1 is MGHRA, CDR2 YSYEKL, per germline. CDR3 length equals 14 residues.

This clonotype was seen at least ten times. This chain uses TRBV5-1 with TRBJ2-2, with D unclear. Trimming took off 0 bases at V and 4 bases at J, with 10 bases between the two ends. There are 15 residues in the CDR3. From germline, CDR1 is SGHRS and CDR2 YFSETQ. The CDR3 nucleotides are TGCGCCAGCAGCTTGGGCCGAGCGAGCACCGGGGAGCTGTTTTTT. Its translation: CASSLGRASTGELFF.

This clonotype was counted many times. This sequence joins TRBV20-1 and TRBJ1-2; D gene uncertain. V dropped 3 bases and J dropped 6 bases, with 8 bases sitting between them. The CDR3 covers 11 residues. Germline V gene data show CDR1 as DFQATT and CDR2 as SNEGSKA (reference sequence). The CDR3 coding sequence is TGCAGTGCTAGCTGGGGTGATGGCTACACCTTC. It is translated as CSASWGDGYTF.

This clonotype has at least ten counts. The gene calls are TRBV5-8 and TRBJ2-1, with D tentatively TRBD2 (7 bases). Trimming left V 4 bases short and J 0 bases short, with 17 bases between. CDR3 length: 17 residues. The germline gives CDR1 SGHTS, CDR2 YDEGEE. The CDR3 bases are TGTGCCAGCAGCCTCTGGGGTGGGGGGGCCTCCTACAATGAGCAGTTCTTC. Protein: CASSLWGGGASYNEQFF.

This clonotype has a count of ten or more. The V call is TRBV27, the J call TRBJ1-6; no clear D. The CDR3 consists of 12 residues. Germline CDR1 and CDR2: MNHEY and SMNVEV (reference sequence). V dropped 6 bases and J dropped 6 bases, with 6 bases sitting between them. The DNA for the CDR3 is TGTGCCAGCAGCCCACTTAATTCACCCCTCCACTTT. Amino acids: CASSPLNSPLHF.

In this sample, this clonotype turned up many times. V gene TRBV7-9 combines with J gene TRBJ2-7; 7 nucleotides align to TRBD1. The CDR3 runs 14 residues. The V gene's germline CDR1 is SEHNR and CDR2 FQNEAQ (reference sequence). V was clipped by 5 bases and J by 3 bases; unmatched bases: 7. The chain's CDR3 is CASSPQDRFYEQYV. The CDR3 DNA reads as TGTGCCAGCAGCCCTCAGGACAGGTTCTACGAGCAGTACGTC.

There are many counts of this clonotype. CDR3 DNA sequence: TGCAGTGCTAGAGACCTCCAAAGGGGGTATAATGAAAAACTGTTTTTT. It encodes CSARDLQRGYNEKLFF. The V and J genes are TRBV20-1 and TRBJ1-4; maybe TRBD1 (6 bases). Germline assignment: CDR1 DFQATT and CDR2 SNEGSKA (reference sequence). V lost 0 bases and J 4 bases, leaving 15 bases between the germline ends. The CDR3 consists of 16 residues.

The sample holds many counts of this clonotype. This sequence joins TRBV9 and TRBJ2-1; D ambiguous. CDR1 and CDR2 (germline): SGDLS, YYNGEE. The ends were cut back, 3 bases at V and 6 bases at J, with 16 bases in the middle. The CDR3 is 15 residues long. The CDR3 loop reads CASSASSPAGNEQFF. In nucleotides, the CDR3 is TGTGCCAGCAGCGCCTCAAGCCCGGCTGGCAATGAGCAGTTCTTC.

At least ten counts were recorded for this clonotype. The rearrangement links TRBV6-6 to TRBJ2-7, with 14 bases fitting TRBD2. The CDR3 is 18 residues long. The germline V gene has CDR1 MNHNY and CDR2 SVGAGI (reference sequence). V lost 4 bases, J lost 1 base, and 9 bases stayed unmatched. Here the CDR3 DNA reads TGTGCCAGCAGTTTGGGACTAGCGGGGGTTTTAAGGTCCTACGAGCAGTACGTC. Translation: CASSLGLAGVLRSYEQYV.

This clonotype was found many times. This chain joins TRBV4-1 and TRBJ2-4; unclear D gene. Germline CDR1 reads MGHRA; CDR2 reads YSYEKL. The CDR3 length is 16 residues. Trimming removed 4 bases from V and 0 bases from J, with 13 bases in between. CDR3 coding DNA: TGCGCCAGCAGCCCTTTTCCCGCCATAGCCAAAAACATTCAGTACTTC. It translates to CASSPFPAIAKNIQYF.